These T cell receptor beta chains were read from a single sample in a study of CXCR3-negative and CXCR3-positive naive CD8 T cells. TCRdb re-analyzed the 5' RACE reads; it lists each CDR3 protein once, without DNA. Recorded for this sample: 4,800 or so distinct CDR3 sequences. Sequencing used naive CXCR3- CD8+ T cells from blood. The origin of the receptors is a human donor in good health. Some clones in this sample may be carry-over from other donors' samples. CDR3s include the opening cysteine and the closing phenylalanine or tryptophan. The order of the fields is V gene, J gene, clone size, CDR3 protein. Rows give clone size only sometimes, using once, few, many, or a class for an expanded clone.

V gene: TRBV20-1; J gene: TRBJ2-7; clone size: medium-sized; CDR3 protein: CSAGREGALAGANEQYF
V gene: TRBV9; J gene: TRBJ2-3; clone size: -; CDR3 protein: CASSVATIEGLGRPDTQYF
V gene: TRBV12-3/TRBV12-4; J gene: TRBJ2-5; clone size: -; CDR3 protein: CASSRRDGLQETQYF
V gene: TRBV21-1; J gene: TRBJ1-2; clone size: -; CDR3 protein: CASKRRGQGYTF
V gene: TRBV29-1; J gene: TRBJ1-2; clone size: -; CDR3 protein: CSVEDRRSGSGYTF
V gene: TRBV20-1; J gene: TRBJ1-6; clone size: medium-sized; CDR3 protein: CSAPDWGEGNSPLHF
V gene: TRBV13; J gene: TRBJ1-4; clone size: -; CDR3 protein: CASSLGAGEKLFF
V gene: TRBV4-1; J gene: TRBJ2-1; clone size: -; CDR3 protein: CASSQDGREQFF
V gene: TRBV7-9; J gene: TRBJ2-5; clone size: -; CDR3 protein: CASSGSTSGYDQGQETQYF
V gene: TRBV19; J gene: TRBJ2-1; clone size: -; CDR3 protein: CAAGQSSYNEQFF
V gene: TRBV29-1; J gene: TRBJ2-3; clone size: -; CDR3 protein: CSETGLSSDTQYF
V gene: TRBV27; J gene: TRBJ2-7; clone size: -; CDR3 protein: CASSFGGRVYEQYF
V gene: TRBV29-1; J gene: TRBJ2-2; clone size: -; CDR3 protein: CSVERGTGELFF
V gene: TRBV7-6; J gene: TRBJ1-1; clone size: -; CDR3 protein: CASRRTGGQGNTEAFF
V gene: TRBV6-2/TRBV6-3; J gene: TRBJ2-1; clone size: -; CDR3 protein: CASSYEREWNEQFF
V gene: TRBV29-1; J gene: TRBJ1-1; clone size: medium-sized; CDR3 protein: CSVEGQGAHVTEAFF
V gene: TRBV29-1; J gene: TRBJ2-5; clone size: medium-sized; CDR3 protein: CSVEVGRIKGETQYF
V gene: TRBV27; J gene: TRBJ2-7; clone size: medium-sized; CDR3 protein: CASSSPGTSGPYEQYF
V gene: TRBV28; J gene: TRBJ2-7; clone size: -; CDR3 protein: CASSFLDSRSYEQYF
V gene: TRBV29-1; J gene: TRBJ2-1; clone size: -; CDR3 protein: CSAHPLSSYNEQFF
V gene: TRBV7-9; J gene: TRBJ2-7; clone size: medium-sized; CDR3 protein: CASSWSTGGIGYEQYF
V gene: TRBV6-2/TRBV6-3; J gene: TRBJ1-5; clone size: -; CDR3 protein: CASSTNHGQGYQPQHF
V gene: TRBV20-1; J gene: TRBJ1-1; clone size: -; CDR3 protein: CSASGGPEAFF
V gene: TRBV7-2; J gene: TRBJ1-1; clone size: -; CDR3 protein: CASSSYRGPAEAFF
V gene: TRBV7-2; J gene: TRBJ2-3; clone size: -; CDR3 protein: CASSPSAGGSDTQYF
V gene: TRBV20-1; J gene: TRBJ2-1; clone size: medium-sized; CDR3 protein: CSASASSSPLNNEQFF
V gene: TRBV2; J gene: TRBJ2-1; clone size: medium-sized; CDR3 protein: CASSEVPGTSAVYEQFF
V gene: TRBV29-1; J gene: TRBJ1-2; clone size: -; CDR3 protein: CSVDSPTGGNYGYTF